The rows below give T cell receptor beta chains drawn from one sample of a study of OX40 agonist ivuxolimab in advanced cancers. Measured with immunoSEQ multiplex PCR; TCRdb has only the in-frame clones, and not every one. The table includes tens of thousands of clones, approximately 89% detected once. The material sequenced was CD4+ or CD8+ T cells sorted from blood, taken in a trial of the OX40 agonist ivuxolimab. These receptor sequences come from an adult with an advanced solid tumor such as melanoma, head and neck, liver or kidney cancer. CDR3s include the opening cysteine and the closing phenylalanine or tryptophan. The D gene is left open where the match is weak. The listing skips clone size in some rows; elsewhere it reads once, few, many or a size class.

CDR3 protein | CDR3 DNA | clone size | D gene | J gene | V gene
CASSIRDTGQLQYF | TGTGCCAGTAGTATACGGGACACCGGTCAATTGCAGTACTTC | once | NA | TRBJ2-7 | TRBV19
CASSESGRAYEQYF | TGCGCCAGCAGTGAGTCGGGGAGAGCCTACGAGCAGTACTTC | NA | NA | TRBJ2-7 | TRBV10-2
CASSLVVAGVESTDTQYF | TGTGCCAGCAGCCTGGTGGTAGCGGGAGTAGAGAGCACAGATACGCAGTATTTT | NA | TRBD2 | TRBJ2-3 | TRBV13
CASSLSRVQETQYF | TGTGCCAGCAGTTTATCACGGGTACAAGAGACCCAGTACTTC | once | NA | TRBJ2-5 | TRBV27
CASSQDVGKDTQYF | TGTGCCAGCAGCCAAGACGTAGGAAAAGATACGCAGTATTTT | NA | NA | TRBJ2-3 | TRBV4-2
CASSLRYVDEQFF | TGTGCCAGCAGCTTAAGGTACGTCGATGAGCAGTTCTTC | NA | NA | TRBJ2-1 | TRBV11-3
CSANRHEAFF | TGCAGTGCGAACAGACATGAAGCTTTCTTT | few | NA | TRBJ1-1 | TRBV20-1
CASSQDLGSGELFF | TGCGCCAGCAGCCAAGATTTAGGTTCCGGGGAGCTGTTTTTT | NA | NA | TRBJ2-2 | TRBV4-1
CAISDPDTMFYGYTF | TGTGCCATCAGTGACCCTGACACCATGTTCTATGGCTACACCTTC | NA | NA | TRBJ1-2 | TRBV10-3
CASSLLATDTQYF | TGTGCCAGCAGTTTATTGGCCACAGATACGCAGTATTTT | once | NA | TRBJ2-3 | TRBV27
CASSLTGTSGASSYEQYF | TGCGCCAGCAGCCTTACCGGGACTAGCGGGGCTAGCTCCTACGAGCAGTACTTC | NA | TRBD2 | TRBJ2-7 | TRBV4-3
CASSYLNTEAFF | TGTGCCAGCAGTTACCTGAACACTGAAGCTTTCTTT | NA | NA | TRBJ1-1 | TRBV6-6
CASSLRRDPSGANVLTF | TGTGCCAGCAGTTTGCGCAGGGACCCCTCTGGGGCCAACGTCCTGACTTTC | NA | NA | TRBJ2-6 | TRBV27